Below, 21 T cell receptor beta chains from the same sample are listed, as sequenced in a study of T cell responses to AZD1222 COVID-19 vaccine. Assay: immunoSEQ multiplex PCR; the TCRdb copy retains only in-frame clones and omits some. The sample lists 140,000 to 150,000 clones; approximately 90% were seen once. This sample comprised peripheral blood, obtained on day 0 of AZD1222 vaccination. The receptors stem from an adult in good health.

The genes are TRBV6-5 and TRBJ1-4; 7 nucleotides line up with TRBD1. The CDR3 runs to 14 residues. Germline assignment: CDR1 MNHEY and CDR2 SVGAGI. After removal of 6 bases from V and 7 bases from J, the junction contained 8 bases not matched to a gene. The CDR3 coding sequence is TGTGCCAGCAGGACAACAGGGGCAGGTGAAAAACTGTTTTTT. It yields the protein CASRTTGAGEKLFF.

This clone appeared once. V gene TRBV28 combines with J gene TRBJ2-7; a weak D match, TRBD2 (5 bases). This CDR3 has 14 residues. Per the germline V gene, CDR1 is MDHEN and CDR2 is SYDVKM. Deletions cut 8 bases from V and 3 bases from J, with 17 bases between. The CDR3 here is CASAQGGGIYEQYF. DNA of the CDR3: TGTGCCAGCGCCCAAGGAGGCGGAATCTACGAGCAGTACTTC.

The CDR3 reads CASSPRGGGNQPQHF. The CDR3 bases are TGTGCCAGCAGCCCAAGGGGGGGAGGCAATCAGCCCCAGCATTTT. This chain uses TRBV7-9 with TRBJ1-5; weak D call: TRBD1 (6 bases). Germline V gene lookup returns CDR1 SEHNR and CDR2 FQNEAQ (reference sequence). Trimming left V 5 bases short and J 2 bases short, with 13 bases between. The CDR3 is made up of 15 amino acids.

The V gene is TRBV12-5, the J gene TRBJ2-1, with TRBD2 matching over 9 bases. After removal of 3 bases from V and 2 bases from J, the junction contained 5 bases not matched to a gene. Germline CDR1 reads LGHNT; CDR2 reads FRNRAP. The CDR3 extends over 16 amino acids. As DNA, the CDR3 is TGTGCTAGTGGTTTTAGGCGGGAGGGCGCCTACAATGAGCAGTTCTTC. Protein product: CASGFRREGAYNEQFF.

The V and J genes are TRBV19 and TRBJ1-1; 9 bases match TRBD1. V shed 5 bases, J shed 6 bases, and the junction held 4 bases outside the gene matches. Germline V lookup: CDR1 LNHDA, CDR2 SQIVND (reference sequence). The CDR3 consists of 13 residues. This CDR3 is CASSADRGAEAFF. The DNA for the CDR3 is TGTGCCAGTAGTGCCGACAGGGGGGCTGAAGCTTTCTTT.

As for this clone: At one end, the junction sequence differs from germline, possibly due to a read error. V is TRBV7-2 and J is TRBJ2-5; no firm D call. The CDR3 contains 13 residues. CDR1 SGHTA and CDR2 FQGNSA come from the germline V gene. The CDR3 region has the DNA TGTGCCAGCAGCTCCCGTCTCCAAGAGGCCCAGTACTTC. This translates into CASSSRLQEAQYF.

The V call is TRBV2, the J call TRBJ2-3, with 8 positions matching TRBD2. Per germline, CDR1 SNHLY and CDR2 FYNNEI. The CDR3 spans 17 residues. With V trimmed by 5 bases and J by 5 bases, 15 bases remained unmatched. As DNA, the CDR3 is TGTGCCAGCAGTTACGCTGGATCTAGCGGGTTTGAAGATACGCAGTATTTT. This codes for CASSYAGSSGFEDTQYF.

This rearrangement joins TRBV7-9 to TRBJ2-7; TRBD1 matches at 7 bases. V lost 5 bases, J lost 0 bases, and 10 bases stayed unmatched. The CDR3 spans 16 residues. The germline V gene encodes CDR1 SEHNR and CDR2 FQNEAQ (reference sequence). CDR3 residues: CASSPMTGQSSYEQYF. CDR3 coding DNA: TGTGCCAGCAGCCCCATGACAGGGCAGTCCTCCTACGAGCAGTACTTC. Together with reference TRBV7-9 and TRBJ2-7, the CDR3 gives the full variable domain: DTGVSQNPRHKITKRGQNVTFRCDPISEHNRLYWYRQTLGQGPEFLTYFQNEAQLEKSRLLSDRFSAERPKGSFSTLEIQRTEQGDSAMYLCASSPMTGQSSYEQYFGPGTRLTVT.

The rearrangement links TRBV2 to TRBJ1-2; a weak D match, TRBD1 (5 bases). Between the trimmed V and J ends, which lost 2 bases and 3 bases, there was a span of 7 bases. CDR1 is SNHLY, CDR2 FYNNEI, per germline. The CDR3 sequence is 13 residues long. The CDR3 coding sequence is TGTGCCAGCAGTGAACAGGGTGACTATGGCTACACCTTC. Amino acid sequence: CASSEQGDYGYTF.

The chain has TRBV28 and TRBJ2-2; D unclear. Germline CDR1 MDHEN, CDR2 SYDVKM. The CDR3 length is 13 residues. Trimming stripped 7 bases from V and 3 bases from J, with 9 bases between. The CDR3 loop is CASTRSYTGELFF. CDR3 bases: TGTGCCAGCACCCGGTCGTACACCGGGGAGCTGTTTTTT. Filled out from reference TRBV28 and TRBJ2-2, the complete variable domain reads DVKVTQSSRYLVKRTGEKVFLECVQDMDHENMFWYRQDPGLGLRLIYFSYDVKMKEKGDIPEGYSVSREKKERFSLILESASTNQTSMYLCASTRSYTGELFFGEGSRLTVL.

V gene TRBV4-2 combines with J gene TRBJ2-1; no clear D. The V end was cut by 4 bases, the J end by 4 bases, with 11 bases between. The CDR3 consists of 14 residues. Germline V gene data show CDR1 as LGHNA and CDR2 as YNFKEQ. DNA for the CDR3: TGTGCCAGCAGCCCGCGACTCGGATACAATGAGCAGTTCTTC. Translated, it gives CASSPRLGYNEQFF.

The CDR3 reads CASSSSRQGIDAGNTIYF. The CDR3 region has the DNA TGTGCCAGCAGCTCTAGCCGACAGGGGATTGACGCTGGAAACACCATATATTTT. The chain employs TRBV11-3 and TRBJ1-3; 8 bases are a match to TRBD1. V was clipped by 4 bases and J by 2 bases; unmatched bases: 13. There are 18 residues in the CDR3. Germline V lookup: CDR1 SGHNT, CDR2 YENEEA.

The chain carries TRBV28 and TRBJ1-6; D is unresolved. Germline CDR1 and CDR2: MDHEN and SYDVKM. The CDR3 is made up of 12 amino acids. V gave up 3 bases and J gave up 10 bases, with 7 bases separating them. CDR3 DNA sequence: TGTGCCAGCAGTTTCGAGGACTCACCCCTCCACTTT. Residues: CASSFEDSPLHF.

The CDR3: CASSYKEPEGLFF. CDR3 nucleotides: TGTGCCAGCAGTTACAAGGAACCGGAGGGGCTGTTTTTT. The genes are TRBV6-2 or TRBV6-3 and TRBJ2-2; tentatively, D is TRBD2 (6 bases). From germline, CDR1 is MNHEY and CDR2 SVGEGT. V shed 2 bases and J shed 13 bases, with 14 bases lying between them. The CDR3 has 13 amino acids.

This clone was picked up one time. The rearrangement links TRBV5-5 to TRBJ2-7; 10 nucleotides line up with TRBD2. The CDR3 loop spans 13 amino acids. CDR1 and CDR2 from the germline V gene are SGHKS and YYEKEE (reference sequence). Losses at the gene ends were 4 bases for V and 5 bases for J; bases not matched to a gene: 3. CDR3 sequence: CASSTGTSDEQYF. The CDR3 nucleotides are TGTGCCAGCAGCACGGGGACTAGCGACGAGCAGTACTTC.

The chain has TRBV9 and TRBJ2-7; 12 bases align to TRBD1. The V gene end was trimmed by 4 bases and the J gene end by 1 base; junction bases not matched to a gene: 6. Looked up from germline, CDR1 is SGDLS and CDR2 is YYNGEE. This CDR3 region has 16 residues. Here the CDR3 DNA reads TGTGCCAGCAGCACGGGGACAGGGGGCAAGTCCTACGAGCAGTACTTC. Translated, it gives CASSTGTGGKSYEQYF.

The CDR3 reads CATNDKNTEAFF. The CDR3 region has the DNA TGTGCCACCAACGACAAGAACACTGAAGCTTTCTTT. The gene calls are TRBV24-1 and TRBJ1-1; no reliable D call. Per the germline V gene, CDR1 is KGHDR and CDR2 is SFDVKD. This CDR3 is 12 amino acids long. Trimming took off 8 bases at V and 1 base at J, with 7 bases between the two ends.

This chain uses TRBV18 with TRBJ1-1, with 8 bases lining up with TRBD1. From germline, CDR1 is KGHSH and CDR2 LQKENI. This CDR3 has 17 amino acids. The trim removed 2 bases at V and 11 bases at J, leaving 19 bases unmatched. CDR3 bases: TGTGCCAGCTCACCAAGACAGGGGACCAGAATTATGAGGGGCGCTTTCTTT. It yields the protein CASSPRQGTRIMRGAFF. Full variable domain (rest looked up from reference TRBV18 and TRBJ1-1): NAGVMQNPRHLVRRRGQEARLRCSPMKGHSHVYWYRQLPEEGLKFMVYLQKENIIDESGMPKERFSAEFPKEGPSILRIQQVVRGDSAAYFCASSPRQGTRIMRGAFFGQGTRLTVV.

The chain carries TRBV18 and TRBJ2-7; D is perhaps TRBD1 (6 bases). V dropped 6 bases and J dropped 3 bases, with 15 bases sitting between them. From germline, CDR1 is KGHSH and CDR2 LQKENI. The CDR3 is 14 amino acids. The CDR3 loop reads CASSPLQGGYEQYF. The CDR3 DNA is TGTGCCAGCTCGCCCCTCCAAGGGGGCTACGAGCAGTACTTC.

The V and J genes are TRBV18 and TRBJ1-1, with D unclear. The CDR3 is 14 residues long. V was trimmed by 3 bases and J by 0 bases, leaving 8 bases between them. Per germline, CDR1 KGHSH and CDR2 LQKENI. This chain's CDR3 is CASSPPAVNTEAFF. For the CDR3, the DNA is TGTGCCAGCTCACCTCCCGCAGTGAACACTGAAGCTTTCTTT.

This rearrangement joins TRBV19 to TRBJ1-6; TRBD1 matches at 7 bases. CDR1 is LNHDA and CDR2 is SQIVND in the germline V gene (reference sequence). The V gene end was trimmed by 6 bases and the J gene end by 10 bases; junction bases not matched to a gene: 15. CDR3 length equals 16 residues. CDR3 sequence: CASRKFVGRGESPLHF. For the CDR3, the DNA is TGTGCCAGTAGAAAGTTCGTCGGCAGGGGGGAATCACCCCTCCACTTT.